In this sample, the clone carrying this T cell receptor beta chain turned up many times. Unique molecular identifiers were used in preparing the TCRbeta library. TCRdb recomputed calls from the PCR reads with MiXCR, one row per CDR3 protein. Among approximately 200,000 distinct CDR3 sequences listed, approximately 14% were seen once. The sample comes from a study of T-cell reconstitution after alpha-beta-depleted transplantation in children. Per the germline V gene, CDR1 is MNHNS and CDR2 is SASEGT. V was clipped by 2 bases and J by 5 bases, with 11 bases between them. The CDR3 runs 14 residues. The clonotype comes from a human donor who donated a stem cell graft to a child with acute lymphoblastic leukemia. The chain combines TRBV6-1 with TRBJ2-3; D is undetermined. The sequencing used PBMCs from the stem cell graft donor, collected from the stem cell graft. This CDR3 reads CASSENPTGDTQYF. The CDR3 DNA sequence: TGTGCCAGCAGTGAAAACCCGACGGGAGATACGCAGTATTTT.